This entry lists 7 T cell receptor beta chains sequenced from one sample in a study of T cell repertoires in cytomegalovirus infection. TCRdb analysed the reads with MiXCR anew, one entry per CDR3 protein. Found here are approximately 150,000 distinct CDR3 sequences, under 20% of them singletons; the top ten hold about 17%. Sequencing input: CD8+ T cells from PBMCs. The receptors were gathered from a human donor in good health (CMV status not recorded). Some clones in this sample may be carry-over from other donors' samples.

This clonotype has a handful of counts. This rearrangement joins TRBV6-2 or TRBV6-3 to TRBJ2-1; D perhaps matches TRBD1 (7 bases). The germline V gene encodes CDR1 MNHEY and CDR2 SVGEGT. The CDR3 loop spans 14 amino acids. V shed 6 bases and J shed 2 bases, with 11 bases lying between them. For the CDR3, the DNA is TGTGCCAGCAGCCAGGGGGGCGCCTACAATGAGCAGTTCTTC. Its translation is CASSQGGAYNEQFF.

The chain joins TRBV30 to TRBJ1-1; D possibly corresponds to TRBD1 (6 bases). Per germline, CDR1 GTSNPN and CDR2 SVGIG (reference sequence). Trimming cost V 1 base and J 4 bases, with 13 bases left between them. The CDR3 spans 14 residues. The CDR3 region has the DNA TGTGCCTGGAGTGACACAGGGAAGGGCACTGAAGCTTTCTTT. This translates into CAWSDTGKGTEAFF.

This clonotype turned up a few times. The chain recombines TRBV6-2 or TRBV6-3 with TRBJ2-1; tentative D call: TRBD2 (6 bases). Germline V gives CDR1 MNHEY, CDR2 SVGEGT. The germline V and J ends were trimmed by 2 bases and 2 bases, with 10 bases remaining between them. The CDR3 is 15 amino acids. CDR3 DNA: TGTGCCAGCAGTTACCGGGGGTCGGCCTACAATGAGCAGTTCTTC. Translated: CASSYRGSAYNEQFF.

V usage is TRBV20-1 and J usage is TRBJ1-2; a weak D match, TRBD1 (6 bases). CDR1 DFQATT and CDR2 SNEGSKA come from the germline V gene (reference sequence). The CDR3 consists of 15 residues. V was cut by 2 bases and J by 2 bases, with 15 bases left in between. CDR3 coding DNA: TGCAGTGCTAGAACGGACAGAAGTAGGAACTATGGCTACACCTTC. It encodes CSARTDRSRNYGYTF.

The chain has TRBV7-6 and TRBJ2-7, with 11 positions matching TRBD2. Losses at the gene ends were 5 bases for V and 2 bases for J; bases not matched to a gene: 8. Per germline, CDR1 SGHVS and CDR2 FNYEAQ. The CDR3 sequence is 16 residues long. The CDR3 DNA reads as TGTGCCAGCAGCCCCGGGACTAGCGGAGGAGCCTACGAGCAGTACTTC. This translates into CASSPGTSGGAYEQYF.

The chain links TRBV19 to TRBJ1-5; no definite D call. CDR3 length: 15 residues. Looked up from germline, CDR1 is LNHDA and CDR2 is SQIVND (reference sequence). Between the trimmed V and J ends, which lost 5 bases and 2 bases, there was a span of 13 bases. The CDR3 here is CASSAKSAGNQPQHF. The CDR3 bases are TGTGCCAGTAGTGCGAAGTCGGCAGGCAATCAGCCCCAGCATTTT.

This clonotype was seen a handful of times. The chain has TRBV6-2 or TRBV6-3 and TRBJ1-1, with TRBD1 matching 7 bases. The CDR3 covers 18 residues. V was pared by 0 bases and J by 0 bases, with 10 bases of the junction left unmatched. Germline V gene data show CDR1 as MNHEY and CDR2 as SVGEGT. CDR3 region: CASSYSLSRGAMNTEAFF. CDR3 nucleotide sequence: TGTGCCAGCAGTTACTCTCTTAGCAGGGGGGCTATGAACACTGAAGCTTTCTTT.